The 9 T cell receptor beta chains presented below share a single source sample, sequenced in a study of T-cell reconstitution after alpha-beta-depleted transplantation in children. Unique molecular identifiers were used in preparing the TCRbeta library. TCRdb called the PCR reads again in MiXCR, with one record for every CDR3 protein. The table lists about 460,000 distinct CDR3 sequences, over 9.5% of them singletons. Source: PBMCs, taken before TCRalphabeta/CD19-depleted stem cell transplant. Source of these receptors: a child aged 2-15 years with inherited bone marrow failure, due to receive a stem cell transplant.

The table lists this clonotype with a few counts. This chain links TRBV27 with TRBJ2-7, with D tentatively TRBD1 or TRBD2 (6 bases each). Germline V gives CDR1 MNHEY, CDR2 SMNVEV (reference sequence). There are 15 residues in the CDR3. V dropped 6 bases and J dropped 3 bases, with 18 bases sitting between them. The CDR3 loop reads CASRGGWDKNYEQYF. The CDR3 DNA sequence: TGTGCCAGCAGGGGGGGTTGGGACAAGAACTACGAGCAGTACTTC.

This clonotype turned up a few times. The gene calls are TRBV20-1 and TRBJ2-7; the D gene could be TRBD1 or TRBD2 (5 bases each). Germline values: CDR1 DFQATT, CDR2 SNEGSKA (reference sequence). The CDR3 has 14 amino acids. With 3 bases removed from V and 3 bases from J, the gap between germline ends came to 15 bases. The CDR3 bases are TGCAGTGCTAGCGACCCCACGGGGCGCTACGAGCAGTACTTC. It yields the protein CSASDPTGRYEQYF.

This clonotype has ten or more counts. The V call is TRBV7-2, the J call TRBJ2-3, with D perhaps given as TRBD1 or TRBD2 (7 bases each). V was trimmed by 4 bases and J by 0 bases, leaving 14 bases between them. The CDR3 spans 16 residues. Per germline, CDR1 SGHTA and CDR2 FQGNSA. The DNA of the CDR3 is TGTGCCAGCAGCTCGCCAGGGGGGGTTAGCACAGATACGCAGTATTTT. The encoded protein is CASSSPGGVSTDTQYF.

Ten or more counts support this clonotype. This chain uses TRBV28 with TRBJ1-1; D call uncertain. The germline gives CDR1 MDHEN, CDR2 SYDVKM. Trimming cost V 5 bases and J 1 base, with 8 bases left between them. This CDR3 spans 13 amino acids. CDR3 DNA sequence: TGTGCCAGCAGTAACTGGGAGAACACTGAAGCTTTCTTT. It yields the protein CASSNWENTEAFF. The full variable domain, with the rest looked up from reference TRBV28 and TRBJ1-1, is DVKVTQSSRYLVKRTGEKVFLECVQDMDHENMFWYRQDPGLGLRLIYFSYDVKMKEKGDIPEGYSVSREKKERFSLILESASTNQTSMYLCASSNWENTEAFFGQGTRLTVV.

This clonotype was observed many times. The chain joins TRBV28 to TRBJ1-1; no clear D. This CDR3 comprises 14 residues. Trimming pared 5 bases from V and 5 bases from J, leaving 15 bases between. The V gene's germline CDR1 is MDHEN and CDR2 SYDVKM. The CDR3 DNA is TGTGCCAGCAGTAGGATCGTGGATGTGACTGAAGCTTTCTTT. This translates into CASSRIVDVTEAFF.

This clonotype has ten or more counts. V and J are TRBV4-3 and TRBJ1-5, with no clear D. The V gene's germline CDR1 is LGHNA and CDR2 YSLEER. The CDR3 contains 15 residues. Trimming left V 0 bases short and J 7 bases short, with 13 bases between. The CDR3 loop is CASSQEALGIQPQHF. The CDR3 DNA reads TGCGCCAGCAGCCAAGAGGCTTTAGGAATCCAGCCCCAGCATTTT.

In its sample, this clonotype was seen many times. V and J are TRBV29-1 and TRBJ2-5; 12 bases align to TRBD2. The germline V gene encodes CDR1 SQVTM and CDR2 ANQGSEA. Germline trimming cut 6 bases from V and 5 bases from J; bases unmatched to any gene: 10. The CDR3 covers 15 residues. The CDR3 loop is CSVRTSGDLRETQYF. The CDR3 DNA reads as TGCAGCGTGCGGACTAGCGGGGACTTGCGGGAGACCCAGTACTTC.

This clonotype was recorded at least ten times. The chain joins TRBV4-3 to TRBJ2-7; D is unclear. The CDR3 is made up of 16 amino acids. The germline V gene encodes CDR1 LGHNA and CDR2 YSLEER. The V end lost 0 bases, the J end lost 0 bases, and 12 bases lay between the germline ends. The CDR3 bases are TGCGCCAGCAGCCAAGATCATTTGGATAGCTCCTACGAGCAGTACTTC. As protein: CASSQDHLDSSYEQYF.

The chain recombines TRBV3-1 with TRBJ2-2, with TRBD1 matching over 12 bases. The germline V gene has CDR1 LGHDT and CDR2 YNNKEL (reference sequence). V trimming: 11 bases; J trimming: 0 bases; junction bases outside the gene matches: 16. The CDR3 extends over 19 amino acids. The CDR3 DNA reads as TGTGCCTGCTGTGATCCCTCGGGACAGGGGGCCCCGAACACCGGGGAGCTGTTTTTT. Translated: CACCDPSGQGAPNTGELFF.